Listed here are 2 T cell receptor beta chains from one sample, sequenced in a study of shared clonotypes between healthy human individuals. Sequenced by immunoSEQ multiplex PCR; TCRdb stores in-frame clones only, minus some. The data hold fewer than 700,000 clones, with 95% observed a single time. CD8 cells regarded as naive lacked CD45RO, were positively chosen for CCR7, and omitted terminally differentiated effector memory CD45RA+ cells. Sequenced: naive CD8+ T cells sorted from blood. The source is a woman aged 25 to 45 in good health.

The CDR3, as DNA: TGTGCCAGCAGCCTCGGAGGAGAGGTGGGGGAGCAGTTCTTC. It codes for CASSLGGEVGEQFF. This chain joins TRBV9 and TRBJ2-1; tentative D call: TRBD2 (5 bases). CDR1 is SGDLS and CDR2 is YYNGEE in the germline V gene. Trimming pared 4 bases from V and 10 bases from J, leaving 18 bases between. This CDR3 is 14 amino acids long. Full variable domain (remainder filled in from reference TRBV9 and TRBJ2-1): DSGVTQTPKHLITATGQRVTLRCSPRSGDLSVYWYQQSLDQGLQFLIQYYNGEERAKGNILERFSAQQFPDLHSELNLSSLELGDSALYFCASSLGGEVGEQFFGPGTRLTVL.

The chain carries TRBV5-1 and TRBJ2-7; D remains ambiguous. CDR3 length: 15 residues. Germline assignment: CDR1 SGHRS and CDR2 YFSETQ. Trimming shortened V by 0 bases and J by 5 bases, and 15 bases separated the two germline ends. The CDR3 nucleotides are TGCGCCAGCAGCTTGGGTGCCGGGCCGTCCCACGAGCAGTACTTC. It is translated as CASSLGAGPSHEQYF.